This TCR beta chain was sequenced for a study of cytomegalovirus exposure and HLA in healthy donors. Study summary: In an earlier analysis, 90 million to 130 million unique TCR beta sequences were found from 150 million to 200 million T cells. Study-level results: There were over 150 TCR beta chains listed as cytomegalovirus-associated. Later on, a genetic analysis was performed. It linked a missense variant in DCLRE1C with V- and J-gene trimming of TCR beta.

Vbeta (60) and Jbeta (13) primers were used in the PCR. Sequencing used immunoSEQ multiplex PCR; TCRdb keeps in-frame clones, though not all of them. The sample lists tens of thousands of clones; 77% were seen once. From germline, CDR1 is MNHEY and CDR2 SMNVEV (reference sequence). The CDR3 is 15 amino acids. V lost 2 bases to trimming and J lost 7 bases, with 14 bases between them. A word on this clone: The antigen remains undetermined.

The TCR was taken from a female donor in good health and CMV-seronegative. This chain links TRBV27 with TRBJ2-2, with a weak D call TRBD1 (5 bases). Sequenced material: PBMCs. The CDR3 bases are TGTGCCAGCAGTTTAGGGGCCAGGGCAGGCGGGGAGCTGTTTTTT. Protein: CASSLGARAGGELFF.